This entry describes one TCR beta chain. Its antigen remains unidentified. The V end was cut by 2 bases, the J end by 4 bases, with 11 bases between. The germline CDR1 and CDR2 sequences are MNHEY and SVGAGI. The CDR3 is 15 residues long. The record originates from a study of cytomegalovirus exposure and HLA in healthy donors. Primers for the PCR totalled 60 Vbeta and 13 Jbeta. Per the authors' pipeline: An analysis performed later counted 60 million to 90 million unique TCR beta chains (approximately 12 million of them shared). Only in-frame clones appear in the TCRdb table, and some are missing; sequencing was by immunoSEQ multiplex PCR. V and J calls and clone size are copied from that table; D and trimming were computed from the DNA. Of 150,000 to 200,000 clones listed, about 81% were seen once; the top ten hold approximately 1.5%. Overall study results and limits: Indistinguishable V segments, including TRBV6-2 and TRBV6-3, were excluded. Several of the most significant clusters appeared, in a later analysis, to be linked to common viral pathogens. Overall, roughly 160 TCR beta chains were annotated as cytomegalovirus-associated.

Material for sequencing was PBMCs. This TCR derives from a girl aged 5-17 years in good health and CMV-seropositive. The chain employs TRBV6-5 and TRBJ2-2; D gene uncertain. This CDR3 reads CASSYRGATTGELFF. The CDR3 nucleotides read TGTGCCAGCAGTTACCGAGGAGCGACCACCGGGGAGCTGTTTTTT.